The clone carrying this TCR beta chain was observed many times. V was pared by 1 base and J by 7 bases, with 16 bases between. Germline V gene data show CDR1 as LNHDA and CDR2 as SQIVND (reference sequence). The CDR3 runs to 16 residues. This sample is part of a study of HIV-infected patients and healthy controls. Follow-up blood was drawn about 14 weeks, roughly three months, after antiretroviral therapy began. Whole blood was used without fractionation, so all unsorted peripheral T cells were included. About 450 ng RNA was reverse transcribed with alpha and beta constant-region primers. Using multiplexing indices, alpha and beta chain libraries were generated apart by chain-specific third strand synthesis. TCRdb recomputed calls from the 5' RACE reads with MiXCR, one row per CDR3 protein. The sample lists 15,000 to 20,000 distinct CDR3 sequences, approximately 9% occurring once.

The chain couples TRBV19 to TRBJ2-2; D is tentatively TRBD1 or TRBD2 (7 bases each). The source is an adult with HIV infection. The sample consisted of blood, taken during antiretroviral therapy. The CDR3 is CASSIVRQGGDGELFF. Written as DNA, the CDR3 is TGTGCCAGTAGTATAGTCAGACAGGGAGGGGACGGGGAGCTGTTTTTT.